Below are 30 T cell receptor beta chains sequenced from a single sample in a study of blood T cell repertoires in COVID-19. Sequencing used immunoSEQ multiplex PCR; TCRdb keeps in-frame clones, though not all of them. This sample has about 160,000 clones; 60% to 85% occur once, and the top ten carry 2.5% to 3.5%. Sequenced sample: peripheral blood. The receptor set was obtained from a man aged 70 or older with acute or convalescent COVID-19.

The chain recombines TRBV3-1 (or the pseudogene TRBV3-2) with TRBJ1-1; D remains ambiguous. The CDR3 runs to 15 residues. The ends were cut back, 4 bases at V and 1 base at J, with 13 bases in the middle. Per germline, CDR1 LGHDT and CDR2 YNNKEL (reference sequence). DNA of the CDR3: TGTGCCAGCAGCCGACGGTCAGGTGCGAACACTGAAGCTTTCTTT. Translated: CASSRRSGANTEAFF.

The chain links TRBV19 to TRBJ1-5; no definite D call. The length of the CDR3 is 19 residues. The germline gives CDR1 LNHDA, CDR2 SQIVND (reference sequence). V shed 0 bases and J shed 0 bases, with 18 bases lying between them. The CDR3 reads CASSIDLLMRVGSNQPQHF. The CDR3 region has the DNA TGTGCCAGTAGTATAGATCTGTTAATGCGGGTAGGTAGCAATCAGCCCCAGCATTTT.

V usage is TRBV28 and J usage is TRBJ1-3; D remains unclear. From germline, CDR1 is MDHEN and CDR2 SYDVKM. CDR3 size: 12 residues. V gave up 9 bases and J gave up 0 bases, with 6 bases separating them. This chain's CDR3 is CASLNSGNTIYF. DNA of the CDR3: TGTGCCAGTCTTAACTCTGGAAACACCATATATTTT.

The rearrangement uses TRBV18 and TRBJ1-6; D may be TRBD1 (6 bases). The CDR3 is 14 residues long. Trimming shortened V by 8 bases and J by 7 bases, and 15 bases separated the two germline ends. From germline, CDR1 is KGHSH and CDR2 LQKENI. The CDR3 coding sequence is TGTGCCAGCGCAAACCAGGGGACGAATTCACCCCTCCACTTT. Translation gives CASANQGTNSPLHF.

The chain uses TRBV4-1 and TRBJ2-3; 14 nucleotides agree with TRBD2. The CDR3 consists of 16 residues. V was pared by 3 bases and J by 1 base, with 0 bases of the junction left unmatched. CDR1 and CDR2 (germline): MGHRA, YSYEKL. The CDR3 region has the DNA TGCGCCAGCAGCCAGGGACTAGCGGGGGGCACAGATACGCAGTATTTT. Translated: CASSQGLAGGTDTQYF.

The table lists this clone with a count of one. V is TRBV28 and J is TRBJ2-7; 12 nucleotides line up with TRBD2. CDR1 is MDHEN, CDR2 SYDVKM, per germline. The CDR3 totals 15 residues. Trimming removed 2 bases from V and 4 bases from J; junction bases left unmatched: 3. For the CDR3, the DNA is TGTGCCAGCAGTTTACCGACTAGCGGGAGATACGAGCAGTACTTC. Encoded protein: CASSLPTSGRYEQYF.

The rearrangement joins TRBV5-4 to TRBJ1-3, with TRBD1 matching over 9 bases. V dropped 4 bases and J dropped 0; count of bases not matched to a gene: 5. The CDR3 totals 16 residues. The V gene's germline CDR1 is SGHNT and CDR2 YYREEE (reference sequence). The CDR3 region has the DNA TGTGCCAGCAGCCAGGACAGGGGCCTCTCTGGAAACACCATATATTTT. It codes for CASSQDRGLSGNTIYF.

This chain uses TRBV19 with TRBJ1-1; a weak D match, TRBD1 (5 bases). V dropped 4 bases and J dropped 1 base, with 10 bases sitting between them. The CDR3 runs to 14 residues. CDR1 and CDR2 (germline): LNHDA, SQIVND (reference sequence). As DNA, the CDR3 is TGTGCCAGTAGTAACGGGGGTTGGAACACTGAAGCTTTCTTT. This translates into CASSNGGWNTEAFF.

This clone was detected only once. At the DNA level, this CDR3 is encoded by other sequences in the same sample as well. The chain combines TRBV27 with TRBJ1-2; D possibly corresponds to TRBD1 (5 bases). V dropped 6 bases and J dropped 1 base, with 9 bases sitting between them. CDR1 MNHEY and CDR2 SMNVEV come from the germline V gene (reference sequence). The CDR3 sequence is 13 residues long. CDR3 sequence: CASSPTVNYGYTF. The CDR3 bases are TGTGCCAGCAGCCCGACAGTTAACTATGGCTACACCTTC.

The sample holds a few counts of this clone. The chain uses TRBV5-1 and TRBJ2-3; D may be TRBD2 (6 bases). This CDR3 comprises 15 residues. Looked up from germline, CDR1 is SGHRS and CDR2 is YFSETQ. V was cut by 0 bases and J by 3 bases, with 11 bases left in between. The DNA for the CDR3 is TGCGCCAGCAGCTTGGAGTCGGGAGCGACAGATACGCAGTATTTT. Encoded protein: CASSLESGATDTQYF.

The J gene is TRBJ1-2, the V gene TRBV28; 9 bases line up with TRBD1. After removal of 6 bases from V and 0 bases from J, the junction contained 5 bases not matched to a gene. Germline CDR1 is MDHEN and CDR2 is SYDVKM. This CDR3 has 15 residues. The CDR3 DNA reads TGTGCCAGCAGGACCGGGACAGGGTCTAACTATGGCTACACCTTC. Protein sequence: CASRTGTGSNYGYTF.

The V gene is TRBV5-4, the J gene TRBJ2-5; TRBD1 matches at 10 bases. The CDR3 extends over 15 amino acids. Trimming removed 4 bases from V and 4 bases from J; junction bases left unmatched: 7. Per the germline V gene, CDR1 is SGHNT and CDR2 is YYREEE (reference sequence). CDR3 in amino acids: CASSPGQGIGETQYF. CDR3 DNA: TGTGCCAGCAGCCCGGGACAGGGGATTGGAGAGACCCAGTACTTC.

The rearrangement links TRBV13 to TRBJ1-1; TRBD1 is a possible D gene (6 bases). Germline lookup yields CDR1 PRHDT and CDR2 FYEKMQ (reference sequence). Deletions cut 4 bases from V and 5 bases from J, with 11 bases between. CDR3 size: 13 residues. DNA for the CDR3: TGTGCCAGCAGCTCTAGGACAGTAACTGAAGCTTTCTTT. It is translated as CASSSRTVTEAFF.

V gene TRBV4-1 combines with J gene TRBJ2-1, with 7 bases aligning to TRBD2. V gave up 1 base and J gave up 2 bases; unmatched junction bases: 2. CDR1 is MGHRA, CDR2 YSYEKL, per germline. The CDR3 length is 15 residues. CDR3 nucleotides: TGCGCCAGCAGCCAAGCCGGGGGGACCTACAATGAGCAGTTCTTC. Encoded protein: CASSQAGGTYNEQFF.

This chain connects TRBV7-9 to TRBJ2-1; D might be TRBD1 (6 bases). With 5 bases removed from V and 11 bases from J, the gap between germline ends came to 13 bases. In germline, CDR1 is SEHNR, CDR2 FQNEAQ (reference sequence). The CDR3 sequence is 12 residues long. This chain's CDR3 is CASSQDRRQQFF. CDR3 DNA: TGTGCCAGCAGCCAAGACAGGCGACAGCAGTTCTTC.

CDR3 amino acids: CATSRDPNYEQYF. The CDR3 DNA reads as TGTGCCACCAGCAGAGATCCCAACTACGAGCAGTACTTC. The rearrangement uses TRBV15 and TRBJ2-7; D gene unclear. CDR1 LNHNV and CDR2 YYDKDF come from the germline V gene (reference sequence). CDR3 length: 13 amino acids. V lost 0 bases and J lost 3, with 6 bases in between.

The genes are TRBV23-1 and TRBJ2-7, with TRBD1 as a possible D gene (6 bases). Being an ORF, TRBV23-1 has a function that is uncertain. The CDR3 spans 13 residues. V was cut by 7 bases and J by 0 bases, with 10 bases left in between. Here the CDR3 reads CASNNRASYEQYF. In DNA, the CDR3 is TGCGCCAGCAATAACAGGGCCTCCTACGAGCAGTACTTC.

The chain employs TRBV6-5 and TRBJ2-1; D uncertain. With 8 bases removed from V and 9 bases from J, the gap between germline ends came to 11 bases. There are 11 residues in the CDR3. CDR1 and CDR2 (germline): MNHEY, SVGAGI. DNA for the CDR3: TGTGCCAGCTCGGGTCGGGTTGAGCAGTTCTTC. Its translation is CASSGRVEQFF.

The chain employs TRBV11-3 and TRBJ1-1; the D gene is possibly TRBD1 (5 bases). V was shortened by 5 bases and J by 1 base, with 11 bases between the two germline ends. Germline V lookup: CDR1 SGHNT, CDR2 YENEEA. This CDR3 spans 14 amino acids. In DNA form, the CDR3 reads TGTGCCAGCAGCCCTAGGGGTGGGAACACTGAAGCTTTCTTT. Protein sequence: CASSPRGGNTEAFF.

This clone was observed a handful of times. J is TRBJ1-6 and V is TRBV15; the match to TRBD1 covers 8 bases. CDR1 is LNHNV, CDR2 YYDKDF, per germline (reference sequence). The CDR3 length is 16 residues. Germline trimming cut 3 bases from V and 7 bases from J; bases unmatched to any gene: 8. Written as DNA, the CDR3 is TGTGCCACCAGCAGTACGACAGGGGTCTGGAATTCACCCCTCCACTTT. It codes for CATSSTTGVWNSPLHF.

The CDR3 is CASSLPRGQNTEAFF. The CDR3 region has the DNA TGTGCCAGCAGTTTGCCCAGGGGGCAAAACACTGAAGCTTTCTTT. The genes are TRBV28 and TRBJ1-1; 8 nucleotides match TRBD1. The CDR3 contains 15 residues. From germline, CDR1 is MDHEN and CDR2 SYDVKM. Trimming cost V 3 bases and J 2 bases; bases outside gene matches: 5. Complete variable domain (other parts from reference TRBV28 and TRBJ1-1): DVKVTQSSRYLVKRTGEKVFLECVQDMDHENMFWYRQDPGLGLRLIYFSYDVKMKEKGDIPEGYSVSREKKERFSLILESASTNQTSMYLCASSLPRGQNTEAFFGQGTRLTVV.

Concerning this clone: The same CDR3 can be traced to other DNA sequences in this sample. The CDR3 sequence is CASSSQGNQPQHF. CDR3 DNA: TGTGCCAGCAGCTCCCAGGGAAATCAGCCCCAGCATTTT. The rearrangement uses TRBV12-3 or TRBV12-4 and TRBJ1-5, with D maybe TRBD1 (5 bases). V was cut by 6 bases and J by 4 bases, with 10 bases left in between. The CDR3 extends over 13 amino acids.

The rearrangement links TRBV4-3 to TRBJ1-5; D unclear. V lost 3 bases to trimming and J lost 7 bases, with 16 bases between them. CDR3 length equals 15 residues. The germline V gene encodes CDR1 LGHNA and CDR2 YSLEER. CDR3 amino acids: CASSQLRGEGQPQHF. For the CDR3, the DNA is TGCGCCAGCAGCCAGCTACGTGGGGAGGGCCAGCCCCAGCATTTT.

The chain employs TRBV11-1 and TRBJ1-1; maybe TRBD1 (6 bases). V gave up 0 bases and J gave up 5 bases, with 13 bases separating them. The CDR3 consists of 15 residues. Germline values: CDR1 SGHAT, CDR2 FQDESV (reference sequence). In nucleotides, the CDR3 is TGTGCCAGCAGCTTAGCGGGCAGGGGTAGGACTGAAGCTTTCTTT. Translation gives CASSLAGRGRTEAFF.

The J gene is TRBJ1-5, the V gene TRBV5-1; D is possibly TRBD1 (5 bases). The CDR3 length is 15 residues. V gave up 4 bases and J gave up 2 bases, with 13 bases separating them. CDR1 and CDR2 from the germline V gene are SGHRS and YFSETQ. The CDR3 sequence is CASSNGGAGNQPQHF. The CDR3 DNA reads as TGCGCCAGCAGCAATGGCGGGGCTGGCAATCAGCCCCAGCATTTT.

The chain is built from TRBV20-1 and TRBJ1-1, with D hard to call. The V end was cut by 5 bases, the J end by 10 bases, with 14 bases between. This CDR3 is 11 amino acids long. The germline CDR1 and CDR2 sequences are DFQATT and SNEGSKA (reference sequence). As DNA, the CDR3 is TGCAGTGCTGGGAGTCAGTGGGTAGCTTTCTTT. Translated: CSAGSQWVAFF.

The rearrangement uses TRBV6-1 and TRBJ1-1; D is ambiguous. V lost 3 bases to trimming and J lost 11 bases, with 10 bases between them. This CDR3 has 11 amino acids. Looked up from germline, CDR1 is MNHNS and CDR2 is SASEGT. The CDR3 sequence is CASSDRSGAFF. CDR3 DNA: TGTGCCAGCAGTGACAGGAGCGGGGCTTTCTTT.

This clone has just a few counts. In DNA, the CDR3 is TGTGCCAGCAGCCCTTACGGACAGGGGCCCCAGAACACTGAAGCTTTCTTT. This codes for CASSPYGQGPQNTEAFF. The V call is TRBV6-2 or TRBV6-3, the J call TRBJ1-1, with 9 positions matching TRBD1. V was clipped by 6 bases and J by 1 base; unmatched bases: 12. The CDR3 loop spans 17 amino acids. The germline gives CDR1 MNHEY, CDR2 SVGEGT.

This sequence joins TRBV28 and TRBJ2-1; 7 bases line up with TRBD2. The CDR3 totals 14 residues. The germline gives CDR1 MDHEN, CDR2 SYDVKM. With V trimmed by 6 bases and J by 9 bases, 11 bases remained unmatched. The chain's CDR3 is CASRSSGPHSEQFF. The CDR3 bases are TGTGCCAGCAGGTCTAGCGGCCCCCACAGTGAGCAGTTCTTC.

V gene TRBV6-5 combines with J gene TRBJ2-1, with 7 bases matching TRBD1. The CDR3 has 16 amino acids. Looked up from germline, CDR1 is MNHEY and CDR2 is SVGAGI. The V segment lost 0 bases and the J segment 4 bases; nucleotides outside the gene matches: 6. The CDR3 spells CASSYSNGQAYNEQFF. The CDR3 bases are TGTGCCAGCAGTTACTCGAATGGACAGGCATACAATGAGCAGTTCTTC.